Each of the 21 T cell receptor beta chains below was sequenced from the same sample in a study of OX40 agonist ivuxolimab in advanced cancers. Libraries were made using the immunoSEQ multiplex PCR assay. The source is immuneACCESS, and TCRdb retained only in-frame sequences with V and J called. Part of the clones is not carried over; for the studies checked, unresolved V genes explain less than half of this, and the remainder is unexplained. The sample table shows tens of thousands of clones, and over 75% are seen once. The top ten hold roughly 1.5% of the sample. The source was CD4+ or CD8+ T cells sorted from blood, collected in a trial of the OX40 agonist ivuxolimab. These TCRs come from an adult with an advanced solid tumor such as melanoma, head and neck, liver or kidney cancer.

CDR3 nucleotide sequence: TGCGCCAGCAGCTTGGCCGGCGGGACTAGCGTTTACAATGAGCAGTTCTTC. Translation gives CASSLAGGTSVYNEQFF. The chain uses TRBV5-1 and TRBJ2-1; TRBD2 matches at 10 bases. CDR1 and CDR2 (germline): SGHRS, YFSETQ. The CDR3 runs to 17 residues. V lost 0 bases and J lost 4; bases outside the gene matches: 7.

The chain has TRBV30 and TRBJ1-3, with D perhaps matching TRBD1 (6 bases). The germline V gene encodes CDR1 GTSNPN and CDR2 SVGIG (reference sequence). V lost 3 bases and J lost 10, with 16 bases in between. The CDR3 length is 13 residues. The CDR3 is CAWSAPGGLTIYF. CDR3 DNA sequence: TGTGCCTGGAGCGCCCCCGGGGGGCTGACCATATATTTT.

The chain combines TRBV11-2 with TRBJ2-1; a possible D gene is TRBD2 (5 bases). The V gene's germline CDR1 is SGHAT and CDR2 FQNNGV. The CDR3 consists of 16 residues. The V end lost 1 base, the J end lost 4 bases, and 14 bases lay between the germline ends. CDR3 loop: CASSLGRRSGYNEQFF. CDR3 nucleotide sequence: TGTGCCAGCAGCTTAGGGCGCAGGTCGGGGTACAATGAGCAGTTCTTC.

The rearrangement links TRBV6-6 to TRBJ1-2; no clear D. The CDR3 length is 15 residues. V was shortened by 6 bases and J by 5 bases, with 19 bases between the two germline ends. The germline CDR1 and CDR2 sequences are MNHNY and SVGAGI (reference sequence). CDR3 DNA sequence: TGTGCCAGCAGCACGGGGTCGGGAATGGTGTATGGCTACACCTTC. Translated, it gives CASSTGSGMVYGYTF.

CDR3 in DNA: TGTGCCAGCAGCTTAGCGAAACTAGCGGGAGGGTACAATGAGCAGTTCTTC. Its translation is CASSLAKLAGGYNEQFF. The V and J genes are TRBV11-1 and TRBJ2-1, with 13 bases identical to TRBD2. This CDR3 is built from 17 residues. V was pared by 0 bases and J by 4 bases, with 3 bases of the junction left unmatched. Germline assignment: CDR1 SGHAT and CDR2 FQDESV (reference sequence).

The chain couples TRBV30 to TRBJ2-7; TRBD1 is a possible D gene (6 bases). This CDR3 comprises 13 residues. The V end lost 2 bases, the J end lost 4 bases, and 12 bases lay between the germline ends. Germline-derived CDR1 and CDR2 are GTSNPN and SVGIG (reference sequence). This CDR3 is CAWSWKGVYEQYF. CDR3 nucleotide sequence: TGTGCCTGGAGTTGGAAGGGGGTTTACGAGCAGTACTTC.

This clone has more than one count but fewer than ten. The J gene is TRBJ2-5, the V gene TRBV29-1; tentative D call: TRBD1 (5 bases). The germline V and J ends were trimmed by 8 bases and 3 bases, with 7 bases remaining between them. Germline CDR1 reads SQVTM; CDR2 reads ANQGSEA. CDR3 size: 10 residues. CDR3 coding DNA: TGCAGCCTAGGGGAAGAGACCCAGTACTTC. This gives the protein CSLGEETQYF.

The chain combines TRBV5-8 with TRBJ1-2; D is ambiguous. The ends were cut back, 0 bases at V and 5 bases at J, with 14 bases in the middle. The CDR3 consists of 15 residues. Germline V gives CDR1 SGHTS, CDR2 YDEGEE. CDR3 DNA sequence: TGTGCCAGCAGCTTGGATCAACGGCTCGGGTATGGCTACACCTTC. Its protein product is CASSLDQRLGYGYTF.

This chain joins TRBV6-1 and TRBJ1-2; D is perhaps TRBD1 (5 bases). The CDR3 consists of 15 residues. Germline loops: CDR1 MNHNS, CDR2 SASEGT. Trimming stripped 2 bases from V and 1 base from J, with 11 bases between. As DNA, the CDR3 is TGTGCCAGCAGTGAACGGTGGCAGGGTAACTATGGCTACACCTTC. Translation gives CASSERWQGNYGYTF.

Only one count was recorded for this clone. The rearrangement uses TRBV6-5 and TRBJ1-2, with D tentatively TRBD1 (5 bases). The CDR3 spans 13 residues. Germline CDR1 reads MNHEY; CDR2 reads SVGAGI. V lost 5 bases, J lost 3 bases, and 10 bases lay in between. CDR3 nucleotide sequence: TGTGCCAGCAGTCCAGGGAACTACTATGGCTACACCTTC. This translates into CASSPGNYYGYTF.

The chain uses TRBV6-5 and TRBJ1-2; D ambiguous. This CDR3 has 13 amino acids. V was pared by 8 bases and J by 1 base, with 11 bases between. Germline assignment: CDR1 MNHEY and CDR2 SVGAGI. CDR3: CASATSVNYGYTF. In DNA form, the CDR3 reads TGTGCCAGCGCTACCTCGGTTAACTATGGCTACACCTTC.

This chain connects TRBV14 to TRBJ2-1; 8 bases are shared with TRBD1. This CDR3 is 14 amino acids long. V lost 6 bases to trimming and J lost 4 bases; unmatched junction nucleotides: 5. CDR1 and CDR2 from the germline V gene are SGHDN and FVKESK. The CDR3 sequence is CASRGTGLYNEQFF. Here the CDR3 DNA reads TGTGCCAGCAGAGGGACAGGACTTTACAATGAGCAGTTCTTC.

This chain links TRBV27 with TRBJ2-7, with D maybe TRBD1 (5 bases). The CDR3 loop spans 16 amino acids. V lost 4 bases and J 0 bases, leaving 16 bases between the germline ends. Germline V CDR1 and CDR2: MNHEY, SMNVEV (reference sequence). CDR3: CASSYRRQTSSYEQYF. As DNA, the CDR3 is TGTGCCAGCAGTTACCGGAGACAGACTTCCTCCTACGAGCAGTACTTC.

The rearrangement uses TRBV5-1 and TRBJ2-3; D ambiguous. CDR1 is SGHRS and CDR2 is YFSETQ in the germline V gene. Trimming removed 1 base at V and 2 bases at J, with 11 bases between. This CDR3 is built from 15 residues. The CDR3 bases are TGCGCCAGCAGCTTGATCGGTGAAACCACAGATACGCAGTATTTT. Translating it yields CASSLIGETTDTQYF.

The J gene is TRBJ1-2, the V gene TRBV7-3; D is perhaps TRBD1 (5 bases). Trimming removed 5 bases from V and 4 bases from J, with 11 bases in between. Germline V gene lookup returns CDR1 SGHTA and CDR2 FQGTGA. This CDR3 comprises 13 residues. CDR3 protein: CASSPDRIYGYTF. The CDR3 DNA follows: TGTGCCAGCAGCCCAGACAGAATCTATGGCTACACCTTC. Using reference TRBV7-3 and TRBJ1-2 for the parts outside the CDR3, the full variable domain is GAGVSQTPSNKVTEKGKYVELRCDPISGHTALYWYRQSLGQGPEFLIYFQGTGAADDSGLPNDRFFAVRPEGSVSTLKIQRTERGDSAVYLCASSPDRIYGYTFGSGTRLTVV.

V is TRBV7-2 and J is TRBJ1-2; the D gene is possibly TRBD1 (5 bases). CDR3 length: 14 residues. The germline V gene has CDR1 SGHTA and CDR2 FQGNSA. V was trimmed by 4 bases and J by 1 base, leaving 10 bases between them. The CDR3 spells CASSSGRNNYGYTF. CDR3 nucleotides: TGTGCCAGCAGCTCGGGACGGAATAACTATGGCTACACCTTC.

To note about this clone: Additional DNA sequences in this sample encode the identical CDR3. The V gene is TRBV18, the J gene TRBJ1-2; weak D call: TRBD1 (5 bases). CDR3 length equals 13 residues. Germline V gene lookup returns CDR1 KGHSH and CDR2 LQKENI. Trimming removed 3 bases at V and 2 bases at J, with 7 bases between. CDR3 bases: TGTGCCAGCTCACCCGGGGGGAACTATGGCTACACCTTC. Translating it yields CASSPGGNYGYTF.

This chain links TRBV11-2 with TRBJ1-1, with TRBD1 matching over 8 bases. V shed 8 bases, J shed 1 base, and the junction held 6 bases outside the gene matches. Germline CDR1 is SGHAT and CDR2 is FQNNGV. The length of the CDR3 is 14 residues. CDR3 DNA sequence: TGTGCCAGCCACCCGACAGGGGCGAACACTGAAGCTTTCTTT. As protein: CASHPTGANTEAFF. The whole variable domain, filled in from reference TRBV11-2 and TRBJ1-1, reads EAGVAQSPRYKIIEKRQSVAFWCNPISGHATLYWYQQILGQGPKLLIQFQNNGVVDDSQLPKDRFSAERLKGVDSTLKIQPAKLEDSAVYLCASHPTGANTEAFFGQGTRLTVV.

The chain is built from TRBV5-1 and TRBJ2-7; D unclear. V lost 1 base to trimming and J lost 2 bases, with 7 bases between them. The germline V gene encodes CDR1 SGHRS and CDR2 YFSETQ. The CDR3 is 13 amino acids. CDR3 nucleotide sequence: TGCGCCAGCAGCTTGAACCGGGCCTACGAGCAGTACTTC. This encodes CASSLNRAYEQYF.

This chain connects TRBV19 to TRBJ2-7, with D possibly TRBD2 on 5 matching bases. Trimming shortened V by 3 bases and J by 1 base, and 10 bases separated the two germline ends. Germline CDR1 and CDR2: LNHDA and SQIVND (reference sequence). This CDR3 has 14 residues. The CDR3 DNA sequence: TGTGCCAGTAGTATGTTTCGGGATTCCTACGAGCAGTACTTC. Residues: CASSMFRDSYEQYF.

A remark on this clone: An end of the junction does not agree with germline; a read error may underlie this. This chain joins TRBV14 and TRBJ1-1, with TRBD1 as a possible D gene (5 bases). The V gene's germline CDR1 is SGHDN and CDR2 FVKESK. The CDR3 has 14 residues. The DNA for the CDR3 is TGTGCCAGCAGCCAACATCAGAAGTCGCAGGGCACCCTCTTT. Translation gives CASSQHQKSQGTLF.